Listed here are 27 T cell receptor beta chains from one sample, sequenced in a study of T-cell memory formation after mild COVID-19. TCRdb analysed the 5' RACE reads with MiXCR anew, one entry per CDR3 protein. Here the sample spans hundreds of thousands of distinct CDR3 sequences, roughly an eighth being singletons. Material: PBMCs or a T cell subset sorted from them (not recorded which). All receptors come from a man aged 18 to 35 who had mild COVID-19 (a few samples of this study predate the infection). Cell type and time point are not known.

This clonotype was seen a few times. The CDR3 here is CASRQGAQGNTIYF. CDR3 nucleotides: TGCGCCAGCAGACAGGGGGCACAAGGAAACACCATATATTTT. This chain links TRBV10-2 with TRBJ1-3; 9 bases align to TRBD1. J gave up 4 bases and V 6 bases, and 4 bases lay outside the gene matches. This CDR3 comprises 14 residues. CDR1 is WSHSY, CDR2 SAAADI, per germline.

This clonotype was seen more than once but under ten times. The chain carries TRBV21-1 and TRBJ1-1; TRBD1, as called in the table, went unchecked against the DNA. TRBV21-1 is marked as a pseudogene. The CDR3 has 16 residues. CDR3 protein: CASPLTGDRGVTEAFF. The CDR3 DNA reads as TGTGCCAGCCCTCTAACAGGGGATCGTGGGGTCACTGAAGCTTTCTTT.

This chain uses TRBV10-2 with TRBJ1-5; D call uncertain. V was pared by 4 bases and J by 0 bases, with 4 bases between. Germline CDR1 is WSHSY and CDR2 is SAAADI. CDR3 size: 13 residues. CDR3 in amino acids: CASSADSNQPQHF. The CDR3 DNA reads TGCGCCAGCAGTGCTGATAGCAATCAGCCCCAGCATTTT.

This clonotype showed up just a few times. The chain has TRBV5-1 and TRBJ1-4; D is uncertain. V was trimmed by 2 bases and J by 0 bases, leaving 14 bases between them. CDR1 is SGHRS and CDR2 is YFSETQ in the germline V gene. This CDR3 region has 17 residues. The CDR3 reads CASSFGVSVTTNEKLFF. The DNA of the CDR3 is TGCGCCAGCAGCTTTGGGGTATCCGTTACAACTAATGAAAAACTGTTTTTT. Filled out from reference TRBV5-1 and TRBJ1-4, the complete variable domain reads KAGVTQTPRYLIKTRGQQVTLSCSPISGHRSVSWYQQTPGQGLQFLFEYFSETQRNKGNFPGRFSGRQFSNSRSEMNVSTLELGDSALYLCASSFGVSVTTNEKLFFGSGTQLSVL.

The chain joins TRBV4-3 to TRBJ2-5, with D possibly TRBD1 on 5 matching bases. V lost 0 bases and J 3 bases, leaving 8 bases between the germline ends. This CDR3 is built from 14 residues. Germline CDR1 and CDR2: LGHNA and YSLEER. The CDR3 loop is CASSQEGAEETQYF. The CDR3 nucleotides are TGCGCCAGCAGCCAAGAAGGGGCGGAAGAGACCCAGTACTTC.

The chain combines TRBV5-1 with TRBJ2-6, with a weak D call TRBD1 (5 bases). The V gene's germline CDR1 is SGHRS and CDR2 YFSETQ. CDR3 size: 15 residues. V lost 3 bases, J lost 2 bases, and 9 bases lay in between. CDR3 sequence reads: CASSSAGTGANVLTF. CDR3 sequence (DNA): TGCGCCAGCAGCTCGGCAGGGACTGGGGCCAACGTCCTGACTTTC.

This clonotype was observed a handful of times. This chain connects TRBV11-2 to TRBJ2-7; D might be TRBD2 (5 bases). Germline lookup yields CDR1 SGHAT and CDR2 FQNNGV. Trimming took off 6 bases at V and 4 bases at J, with 13 bases between the two ends. The CDR3 loop spans 13 amino acids. This chain's CDR3 is CASSFGEAYEQYV. CDR3 bases: TGTGCCAGCAGTTTCGGGGAAGCTTACGAGCAGTACGTC.

This clonotype has at least ten counts. CDR3 sequence (DNA): TGCGCCAGCAGCTTGCAACGGAACACTGAAGCTTTCTTT. As protein: CASSLQRNTEAFF. The chain carries TRBV5-1 and TRBJ1-1; D uncertain. This CDR3 is built from 13 residues. Germline values: CDR1 SGHRS, CDR2 YFSETQ. Between the trimmed V and J ends, which lost 1 base and 1 base, there was a span of 5 bases. The full variable domain, with the rest looked up from reference TRBV5-1 and TRBJ1-1, is KAGVTQTPRYLIKTRGQQVTLSCSPISGHRSVSWYQQTPGQGLQFLFEYFSETQRNKGNFPGRFSGRQFSNSRSEMNVSTLELGDSALYLCASSLQRNTEAFFGQGTRLTVV.

The V gene is TRBV5-1, the J gene TRBJ1-1; TRBD1 agrees at 7 bases. This CDR3 comprises 17 residues. After removal of 4 bases from V and 0 bases from J, the junction contained 12 bases not matched to a gene. Germline V CDR1 and CDR2: SGHRS, YFSETQ. This CDR3 is CASSLAGGTIMNTEAFF. The CDR3 coding sequence is TGCGCCAGCAGCCTAGCAGGGGGTACCATCATGAACACTGAAGCTTTCTTT.

Here the CDR3 DNA reads TGTGCCAGCAGCTTACAGGGTCTTCGGGGCTACACCTTC. This gives the protein CASSLQGLRGYTF. The chain is built from TRBV7-2 and TRBJ1-2; perhaps TRBD1 as D (5 bases). This CDR3 has 13 amino acids. CDR1 SGHTA and CDR2 FQGNSA come from the germline V gene. V lost 2 bases to trimming and J lost 8 bases, with 12 bases between them.

The chain recombines TRBV5-1 with TRBJ2-3; D not certain. Trimming removed 5 bases at V and 0 bases at J, with 7 bases between. The CDR3 runs 13 residues. The germline V gene has CDR1 SGHRS and CDR2 YFSETQ. The DNA for the CDR3 is TGCGCCAGCAGAGAGGTTAGCACAGATACGCAGTATTTT. As protein: CASREVSTDTQYF. Together with reference TRBV5-1 and TRBJ2-3, the CDR3 gives the full variable domain: KAGVTQTPRYLIKTRGQQVTLSCSPISGHRSVSWYQQTPGQGLQFLFEYFSETQRNKGNFPGRFSGRQFSNSRSEMNVSTLELGDSALYLCASREVSTDTQYFGPGTRLTVL.

This clonotype has just a few counts. V is TRBV7-3 and J is TRBJ1-1, with D uncertain. CDR3 size: 16 residues. CDR1 and CDR2 from the germline V gene are SGHTA and FQGTGA. V was shortened by 1 base and J by 3 bases, with 15 bases between the two germline ends. For the CDR3, the DNA is TGTGCCAGCAGCTTAAGGGGTACCCCCCTATACACTGAAGCTTTCTTT. It yields the protein CASSLRGTPLYTEAFF.

This clonotype was picked up a small number of times. V and J are TRBV5-7 and TRBJ1-2; D ambiguous. TRBV5-7 is classed as an ORF, of uncertain function. With 2 bases removed from V and 4 bases from J, the gap between germline ends came to 9 bases. CDR3 length: 13 amino acids. The CDR3 region is CASSFSVPYGYTF. CDR3 coding DNA: TGTGCCAGCAGCTTTTCCGTCCCCTATGGCTACACCTTC.

This clonotype has more than one count but fewer than ten. J is TRBJ2-1 and V is TRBV11-2; D possibly corresponds to TRBD2 (6 bases). CDR3 length: 16 residues. The germline V and J ends were trimmed by 5 bases and 0 bases, with 14 bases remaining between them. CDR1 and CDR2 from the germline V gene are SGHAT and FQNNGV. For the CDR3, the DNA is TGTGCCAGCAGCCCCCCATTGGGGGGCTCCTACAATGAGCAGTTCTTC. Protein sequence: CASSPPLGGSYNEQFF.

This chain uses TRBV7-8 with TRBJ2-3; either TRBD1 or TRBD2 may supply D (6 bases each). The V end lost 2 bases, the J end lost 6 bases, and 12 bases lay between the germline ends. The CDR3 length is 14 residues. CDR1 and CDR2 from the germline V gene are SGHVS and FQNEAQ. DNA of the CDR3: TGTGCCAGCAGCTTATGGGGGGCGCGTGATACGCAGTATTTT. Its protein is CASSLWGARDTQYF.

V gene TRBV5-1 combines with J gene TRBJ2-3; the D gene is possibly TRBD1 (6 bases). With 4 bases removed from V and 5 bases from J, the gap between germline ends came to 11 bases. There are 13 residues in the CDR3. The germline V gene has CDR1 SGHRS and CDR2 YFSETQ. The CDR3 loop reads CASSPAGEDTQYF. Here the CDR3 DNA reads TGCGCCAGCAGCCCGGCAGGGGAAGATACGCAGTATTTT.

The chain has TRBV5-6 and TRBJ1-5; possible D gene TRBD1, 5 bases. CDR3 length equals 16 residues. CDR1 is SGHDT, CDR2 YYEEEE, per germline. Between the trimmed V and J ends, which lost 0 bases and 2 bases, there was a span of 12 bases. CDR3 residues: CASSLGGHIGNQPQHF. The CDR3 DNA reads TGTGCCAGCAGCTTGGGGGGCCATATAGGCAATCAGCCCCAGCATTTT.

The V gene is TRBV12-3 or TRBV12-4, the J gene TRBJ1-1, with D hard to call. CDR3 size: 12 residues. Trimming cost V 7 bases and J 5 bases, with 11 bases left between them. CDR3 sequence (DNA): TGTGCCAGCACCTCATCGTTGACTGAAGCTTTCTTT. Its protein is CASTSSLTEAFF.

The chain has TRBV7-2 and TRBJ1-3; 10 bases are a match to TRBD1. The CDR3 totals 16 residues. CDR1 and CDR2 (germline): SGHTA, FQGNSA. V lost 4 bases, J lost 0 bases, and 3 bases stayed unmatched. The CDR3 loop is CASSSGQGGSGNTIYF. Here the CDR3 DNA reads TGTGCCAGCAGCTCCGGACAGGGGGGCTCTGGAAACACCATATATTTT.

This clonotype was recorded a few times. The chain carries TRBV6-5 and TRBJ2-5; perhaps TRBD2 as D (7 bases). Germline lookup yields CDR1 MNHEY and CDR2 SVGAGI. CDR3 length equals 15 residues. The V end was cut by 4 bases, the J end by 5 bases, with 17 bases between. CDR3 sequence (DNA): TGTGCCAGCAGTTTGTACAGGGAGGGGAGGGAGACCCAGTACTTC. Translating it yields CASSLYREGRETQYF.

This clonotype showed up just a few times. The J gene is TRBJ1-2, the V gene TRBV6-5; the D gene is possibly TRBD1 (6 bases). The CDR3 has 12 amino acids. Trimming cost V 6 bases and J 6 bases, with 11 bases left between them. Per germline, CDR1 MNHEY and CDR2 SVGAGI. In DNA form, the CDR3 reads TGTGCCAGCAGACAGGGTCCGGATGGCTACACCTTC. This encodes CASRQGPDGYTF.

The chain carries TRBV7-9 and TRBJ1-5; perhaps TRBD1 as D (6 bases). The germline gives CDR1 SEHNR, CDR2 FQNEAQ (reference sequence). The ends were cut back, 1 base at V and 3 bases at J, with 10 bases in the middle. The length of the CDR3 is 15 residues. The CDR3 nucleotides are TGTGCCAGCAGCTTAGGAACAGGGAACAATCAGCCCCAGCATTTT. This encodes CASSLGTGNNQPQHF.

J is TRBJ1-2 and V is TRBV28; 7 bases line up with TRBD1. The J segment lost 8 bases and the V segment lost 5 bases, leaving 11 bases of the junction unmatched. This CDR3 has 14 residues. The V gene's germline CDR1 is MDHEN and CDR2 SYDVKM. Written as DNA, the CDR3 is TGTGCCAGCAGTAACCACACAGGGGTGAGAGGCTACACCTTC. The encoded protein is CASSNHTGVRGYTF.

This clonotype was seen many times. This chain links TRBV5-1 with TRBJ1-1, with D tentatively TRBD1 (6 bases). CDR1 is SGHRS and CDR2 is YFSETQ in the germline V gene. Between the trimmed V and J ends, which lost 4 bases and 1 base, there was a span of 8 bases. CDR3 length: 13 residues. The CDR3 sequence is CASSVQGNTEAFF. The CDR3 DNA follows: TGCGCCAGCAGCGTACAGGGGAACACTGAAGCTTTCTTT.

The chain uses TRBV7-8 and TRBJ2-3; D is ambiguous. The CDR3 consists of 14 residues. The germline CDR1 and CDR2 sequences are SGHVS and FQNEAQ. The ends were cut back, 3 bases at V and 1 base at J, with 8 bases in the middle. CDR3 DNA sequence: TGTGCCAGCAGCTTGGGATGGCGCACAGATACGCAGTATTTT. Protein sequence: CASSLGWRTDTQYF. Based on the CDR3 plus reference TRBV7-8 and TRBJ2-3, the full variable domain is GAGVSQSPRYKVAKRGQDVALRCDPISGHVSLFWYQQALGQGPEFLTYFQNEAQLDKSGLPSDRFFAERPEGSVSTLKIQRTQQEDSAVYLCASSLGWRTDTQYFGPGTRLTVL.

The chain couples TRBV7-3 to TRBJ2-5; D not certain. Germline CDR1 is SGHTA and CDR2 is FQGTGA. The CDR3 loop spans 15 amino acids. Trimming pared 5 bases from V and 1 base from J, leaving 14 bases between. The DNA of the CDR3 is TGTGCCAGCAGCCCCTCTGTGGGAATCCAAGAGACCCAGTACTTC. Translating it yields CASSPSVGIQETQYF.

The chain carries TRBV29-1 and TRBJ2-2, with 9 bases matching TRBD1. The germline V gene encodes CDR1 SQVTM and CDR2 ANQGSEA. The CDR3 covers 15 residues. V was clipped by 4 bases and J by 5 bases; unmatched bases: 8. In nucleotides, the CDR3 is TGCAGCGTTGCGGTTTTGACAGGGGGTACCGGGGAGCTGTTTTTT. Protein sequence: CSVAVLTGGTGELFF.